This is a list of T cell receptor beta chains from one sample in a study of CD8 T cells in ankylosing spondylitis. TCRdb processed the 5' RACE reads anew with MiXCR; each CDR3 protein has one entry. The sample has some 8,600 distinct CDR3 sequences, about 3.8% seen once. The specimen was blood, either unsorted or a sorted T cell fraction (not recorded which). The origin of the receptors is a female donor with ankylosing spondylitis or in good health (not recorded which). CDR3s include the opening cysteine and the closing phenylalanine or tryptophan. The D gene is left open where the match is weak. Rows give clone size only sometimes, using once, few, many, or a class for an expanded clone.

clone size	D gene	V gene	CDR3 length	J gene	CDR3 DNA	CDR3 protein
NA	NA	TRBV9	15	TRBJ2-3	TGTGCCAGCAGCGGCGAAGGACCGACGGTTGATACGCAGTATTTT	CASSGEGPTVDTQYF
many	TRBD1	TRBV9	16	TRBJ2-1	TGTGCCAGCAGCGTTTTCGGACAGGGCCCATACAATGAGCAGTTCTTC	CASSVFGQGPYNEQFF
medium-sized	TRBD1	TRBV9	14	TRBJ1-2	TGTGCCAGCAGCGCAACAGGGGGCCACTATGGCTACACCTTC	CASSATGGHYGYTF
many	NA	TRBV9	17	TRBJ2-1	TGTGCCAGCAGCGCAGGGGAATGGGGGGACTCCTACAATGAGCAGTTCTTC	CASSAGEWGDSYNEQFF
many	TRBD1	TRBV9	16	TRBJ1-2	TGTGCCAGCAGCGTAGCCCGGGACAGGGCAAACTATGGCTACACCTTC	CASSVARDRANYGYTF
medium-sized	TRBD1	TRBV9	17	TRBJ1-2	TGTGCCAGCAGCGTCGGTTTCTCGGGACAGGGGGAGTATGGCTACACCTTC	CASSVGFSGQGEYGYTF
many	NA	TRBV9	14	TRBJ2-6	TGTGCCAGCAGCGTGAGGTCAGGGGCCAACGTCCTGACTTTC	CASSVRSGANVLTF
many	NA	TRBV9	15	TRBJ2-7	TGTGCCAGCAGCGTCCGGGACGGAATTCCCTACGAGCAGTACTTC	CASSVRDGIPYEQYF
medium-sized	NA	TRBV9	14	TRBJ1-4	TGTGCCAGCAGCCCGGGACGCTCTAATGAAAAACTGTTTTTT	CASSPGRSNEKLFF
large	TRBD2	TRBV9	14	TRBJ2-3	TGTGCCAGCAGCGTCCGGGGGGGCACAGATACGCAGTATTTT	CASSVRGGTDTQYF
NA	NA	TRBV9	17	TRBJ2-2	TGTGCCAGCAGCGTCGAACGCCTTTCACCGGGCACCGGGGAGCTGTTTTTT	CASSVERLSPGTGELFF
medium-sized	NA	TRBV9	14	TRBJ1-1	TGTGCCAGCAGCTCGGGACACGGGGGCACTGAAGCTTTCTTT	CASSSGHGGTEAFF
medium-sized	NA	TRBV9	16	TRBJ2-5	TGTGCCAGCAGCGGGGACCCCCTTAGCCCGAAGGAGACCCAGTACTTC	CASSGDPLSPKETQYF
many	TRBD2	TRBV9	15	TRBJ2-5	TGTGCCAGCAGCGTAGGAAGACTAGCCTTAGAGACCCAGTACTTC	CASSVGRLALETQYF
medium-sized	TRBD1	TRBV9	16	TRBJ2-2	TGTGCCAGCAATCCAGAAGGGACAGGGGACACCGGGGAGCTGTTTTTT	CASNPEGTGDTGELFF
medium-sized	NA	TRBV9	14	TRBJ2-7	TGTGCCAGCAGCGTAGAGGGGAACTCCTACGAGCAGTACTTC	CASSVEGNSYEQYF
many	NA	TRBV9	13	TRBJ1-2	TGTGCCAGCAGCGTAGCGGGGGTAGATGGCTACACCTTC	CASSVAGVDGYTF
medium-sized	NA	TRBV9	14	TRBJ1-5	TGTGCCAGCAGCGCAGGACATGACAATCAGCCCCAGCATTTT	CASSAGHDNQPQHF
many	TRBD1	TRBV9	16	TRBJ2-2	TGTGCCAGCAGCGTAGGTGAGGGGGCGTTAAGCGGGGAGCTGTTTTTT	CASSVGEGALSGELFF
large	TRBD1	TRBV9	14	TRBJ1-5	TGTGCCAGCAGCGCTACAGGGGACAATCAGCCCCAGCATTTT	CASSATGDNQPQHF
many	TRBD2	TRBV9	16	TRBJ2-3	TGTGCCAGCAGCTCCTCCGGGACTAGCGGCACAGATACGCAGTATTTT	CASSSSGTSGTDTQYF
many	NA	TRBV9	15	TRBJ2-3	TGTGCCAGCAGCCAGAGGGGACTTTACACAGATACGCAGTATTTT	CASSQRGLYTDTQYF
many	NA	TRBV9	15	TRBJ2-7	TGTGCCAGCAGCGTAACCGGGGACGGACGCTACGAGCAGTACTTC	CASSVTGDGRYEQYF
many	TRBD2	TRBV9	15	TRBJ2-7	TGTGCCAGCAGCTTGACCGGGACTAGCGAATACGAGCAGTACTTC	CASSLTGTSEYEQYF
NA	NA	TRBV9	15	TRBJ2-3	TGTGCCAGCAGCCCCCGAGGGAGCGACACAGATACGCAGTATTTT	CASSPRGSDTDTQYF
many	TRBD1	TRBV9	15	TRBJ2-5	TGTGCCAGCAGCATCAGAGACAGGGGCCAAGAGACCCAGTACTTC	CASSIRDRGQETQYF
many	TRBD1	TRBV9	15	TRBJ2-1	TGTGCCAGCAGCGCAAGGACAGGGGAAAACAATGAGCAGTTCTTC	CASSARTGENNEQFF
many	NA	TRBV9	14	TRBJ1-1	TGTGCCAGCAGCGTTAAAGGAGGCGACACTGAAGCTTTCTTT	CASSVKGGDTEAFF